This entry describes one T cell receptor (beta chain). Its antigen is as yet unknown. CDR1 and CDR2 from the germline V gene are KGHSH and LQKENI. This CDR3 comprises 13 residues. Trimming stripped 5 bases from V and 9 bases from J, with 15 bases between. The sample originates from a study of regulatory T cells in long-lasting Graves disease. Study conclusions and caveats: Graves' patients with persistent disease showed TCR diversity lower than patients newly diagnosed. TRBV28 was favored in persistent disease, as were TRBJ1-2 and TRBJ2-5.

TCR beta libraries were built with iRepertoire HTBI primers and Arm-PCR of CDR3 regions. TCRdb passed the multiplex PCR reads through MiXCR, listing each CDR3 protein once. Of 200,000 to 250,000 distinct CDR3 sequences in the sample, 20% to 25% were seen once. Time point reported: newly diagnosed GD, antithyroid drugs for less than 3 months. There was RNA extracted from PBMCs, and the TCR library was made from it. The source is a female donor with Graves disease. J is TRBJ2-3 and V is TRBV18, with D perhaps being TRBD1 or TRBD2 (5 bases each). The sample was peripheral blood mononuclear cells (PBMCs), taken at new diagnosis, from a patient treated with antithyroid drugs. For the CDR3, the DNA is TGTGCCAGCTCAGAAACCGGGACGGAGACGCAGTATTTT. This codes for CASSETGTETQYF.